What follows are 10 T cell receptor beta chains derived from one specimen sequenced in a study of T cell repertoires in cytomegalovirus infection (dated by TCRdb to the late 2010s). The reads were generated on an Illumina HiSeq 1500. TCRdb took the public reads, trimmed them with fastp at Q25, ran MiXCR for clone calling and kept in-frame beta chains. Every CDR3 protein is listed once, alongside the most common genes and DNA of its rows. Across this sample there are some 200,000 distinct CDR3 sequences, with 8% to 10% seen only once. The ten largest clones take up about 4.6% of the sample. The source material was PBMCs. Every receptor here comes from a human donor in good health (CMV status not recorded). Some clones in this sample may be carry-over from other donors' samples.

This clonotype was counted at least ten times. The chain uses TRBV7-3 and TRBJ2-1, with no clear D. CDR3 length: 13 amino acids. V was pared by 5 bases and J by 2 bases, with 7 bases between. Germline loops: CDR1 SGHTA, CDR2 FQGTGA. In DNA form, the CDR3 reads TGTGCCAGCAGCACCGGGCCCTACAATGAGCAGTTCTTC. This encodes CASSTGPYNEQFF.

V and J are TRBV20-1 and TRBJ1-1, with a possible D match to TRBD1 (6 bases). V lost 5 bases and J lost 0, with 13 bases in between. Germline CDR1 DFQATT, CDR2 SNEGSKA (reference sequence). The CDR3 runs to 14 residues. CDR3 bases: TGCAGTGCTCAACAGGACAGTTTGAACACTGAAGCTTTCTTT. Translating it yields CSAQQDSLNTEAFF.

The chain has TRBV29-1 and TRBJ2-3; unclear D gene. CDR3 size: 12 residues. Germline V gives CDR1 SQVTM, CDR2 ANQGSEA. V was trimmed by 4 bases and J by 3 bases, leaving 8 bases between them. CDR3 nucleotide sequence: TGCAGCGTTGGGCCTGCGACAGATACGCAGTATTTT. Its protein is CSVGPATDTQYF.

The chain recombines TRBV12-3 or TRBV12-4 with TRBJ2-2; D gene uncertain. The V end was cut by 7 bases, the J end by 7 bases, with 22 bases between. The length of the CDR3 is 16 residues. CDR3: CASTPSPLLLIGELFF. In nucleotides, the CDR3 is TGTGCCAGCACCCCATCCCCACTACTACTTATCGGGGAGCTGTTTTTT.

Many counts were recorded for this clonotype. The CDR3 spells CASSYLAGGSADTQYF. CDR3 nucleotide sequence: TGTGCCAGCAGCTACCTAGCGGGGGGTTCGGCAGATACGCAGTATTTT. V is TRBV7-2 and J is TRBJ2-3; 11 bases agree with TRBD2. CDR1 SGHTA and CDR2 FQGNSA come from the germline V gene. CDR3 size: 16 residues. With 4 bases clipped from V and 4 bases from J, the junction kept 7 bases outside the gene matches. The variable domain in full, with the rest retrieved from reference TRBV7-2 and TRBJ2-3, is GAGVSQSPSNKVTEKGKDVELRCDPISGHTALYWYRQSLGQGLEFLIYFQGNSAPDKSGLPSDRFSAERTGGSVSTLTIQRTQQEDSAVYLCASSYLAGGSADTQYFGPGTRLTVL.

This clonotype came up many times. This chain joins TRBV6-2 or TRBV6-3 and TRBJ2-1; 7 bases line up with TRBD2. The CDR3 sequence is 14 residues long. The V gene's germline CDR1 is MNHEY and CDR2 SVGEGT. J was trimmed by 9 bases and V by 4 bases; bases with no gene match: 9. The CDR3 is CASSSIKWGGEQFF. CDR3 nucleotide sequence: TGTGCCAGCAGTTCCATCAAATGGGGGGGTGAGCAGTTCTTC.

This clonotype occurred many times. This chain uses TRBV12-3 or TRBV12-4 with TRBJ1-5, with 8 positions matching TRBD1. V shed 9 bases, J shed 7 bases, and the junction held 5 bases outside the gene matches. CDR3 length: 12 amino acids. Written as DNA, the CDR3 is TGTGCCAGAACAGGGGGGGCCCAGCCCCAGCATTTT. It encodes CARTGGAQPQHF.

Only a few counts were recorded for this clonotype. The DNA for the CDR3 is TGTGCCAGCAGCCCCATCGCGGGGTCAGGAAACACCATATATTTT. Translating it yields CASSPIAGSGNTIYF. This chain connects TRBV5-6 to TRBJ1-3; D unclear. Germline-derived CDR1 and CDR2 are SGHDT and YYEEEE. The V and J ends lost 4 bases and 4 bases respectively, with 15 bases between them. The CDR3 is 15 residues long.

In its sample, this clonotype was seen many times. The genes are TRBV6-5 and TRBJ1-4; a weak D match, TRBD1 (5 bases). CDR3 size: 14 residues. CDR1 is MNHEY and CDR2 is SVGAGI in the germline V gene. The V end was cut by 8 bases, the J end by 8 bases, with 18 bases between. The CDR3 protein is CASGAQGGLEKLFF. CDR3 sequence (DNA): TGTGCCAGCGGAGCGCAGGGTGGTCTGGAAAAACTGTTTTTT.

This clonotype was counted at least ten times. The chain combines TRBV7-2 with TRBJ2-1; D unclear. The CDR3 is made up of 11 amino acids. Trimming cost V 5 bases and J 5 bases, with 4 bases left between them. Germline V lookup: CDR1 SGHTA, CDR2 FQGNSA. CDR3 residues: CASSLHNEQFF. The CDR3 nucleotides are TGTGCCAGCAGCCTCCACAATGAGCAGTTCTTC.